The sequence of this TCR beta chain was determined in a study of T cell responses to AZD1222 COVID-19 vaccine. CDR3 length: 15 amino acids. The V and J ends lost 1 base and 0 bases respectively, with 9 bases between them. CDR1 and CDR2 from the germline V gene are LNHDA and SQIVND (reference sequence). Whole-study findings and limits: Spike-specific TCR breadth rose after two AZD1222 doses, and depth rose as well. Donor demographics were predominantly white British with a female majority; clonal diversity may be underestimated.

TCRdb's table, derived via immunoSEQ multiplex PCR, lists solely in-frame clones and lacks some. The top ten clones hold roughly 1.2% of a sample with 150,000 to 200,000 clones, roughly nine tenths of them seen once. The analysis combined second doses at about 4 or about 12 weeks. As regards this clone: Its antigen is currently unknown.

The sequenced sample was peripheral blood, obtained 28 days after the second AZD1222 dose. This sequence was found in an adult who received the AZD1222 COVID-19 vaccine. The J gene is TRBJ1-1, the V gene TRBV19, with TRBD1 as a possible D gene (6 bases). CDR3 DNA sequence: TGTGCCAGTAGTATAGGGACAGTTATGAACACTGAAGCTTTCTTT. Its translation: CASSIGTVMNTEAFF.